These 24 T cell receptor beta chains share one sample of origin, sequenced in a study of T cell responses to AZD1222 COVID-19 vaccine (dated by TCRdb to 2020 to 2023). What this sample's time point label stands for: baseline before first vaccination. The library was generated by the immunoSEQ multiplex PCR assay. TCRdb limited this immuneACCESS table to in-frame rearrangements with V and J called. A share of clones is missing; checked studies link under half to unresolved V genes, and the rest is unexplained. Here the sample has about 150,000 clones; around nine tenths occur a single time. The ten biggest clones cover about 4.6% of the sample. This material consisted of peripheral blood, taken on day 0 of AZD1222 vaccination. The receptors shown here come from an adult in good health.

The chain joins TRBV28 to TRBJ2-7, with unresolved D. Trimming took off 7 bases at V and 3 bases at J, with 10 bases between the two ends. The CDR3 consists of 12 residues. Germline V CDR1 and CDR2: MDHEN, SYDVKM. The CDR3 spells CASTPGYYEQYF. The CDR3 DNA is TGTGCCAGCACCCCCGGCTACTACGAGCAGTACTTC.

V usage is TRBV2 and J usage is TRBJ1-1, with D perhaps TRBD1 (5 bases). The V gene's germline CDR1 is SNHLY and CDR2 FYNNEI. CDR3 length: 15 amino acids. The V end was cut by 4 bases, the J end by 9 bases, with 21 bases between. The CDR3 region has the DNA TGTGCCAGCAGTGTCGAATCCGGAAGTGGGACGAAAGCTTTCTTT. As protein: CASSVESGSGTKAFF.

The CDR3 region is CASSLIPTANTEAFF. CDR3 nucleotides: TGTGCCAGCAGCTTAATACCGACGGCTAACACTGAAGCTTTCTTT. The rearrangement links TRBV7-3 to TRBJ1-1; D remains unclear. Germline V gene data show CDR1 as SGHTA and CDR2 as FQGTGA. The CDR3 runs 15 residues. Trimming shortened V by 1 base and J by 2 bases, and 11 bases separated the two germline ends.

The genes are TRBV27 and TRBJ2-3; possibly TRBD2 for D (6 bases). Trimming left V 7 bases short and J 0 bases short, with 14 bases between. The CDR3 is 15 amino acids. CDR1 and CDR2 from the germline V gene are MNHEY and SMNVEV (reference sequence). The CDR3 sequence is CASTWGGASTDTQYF. The CDR3 region has the DNA TGTGCCAGCACCTGGGGCGGGGCTAGCACAGATACGCAGTATTTT.

This chain uses TRBV7-2 with TRBJ2-5; TRBD2 aligns across 7 bases. This CDR3 region has 15 residues. Trimming cost V 0 bases and J 4 bases; bases outside gene matches: 5. The germline gives CDR1 SGHTA, CDR2 FQGNSA. CDR3 coding DNA: TGTGCCAGCAGCTTAGCGGGAGGGCCGGGAGAGACCCAGTACTTC. Translation: CASSLAGGPGETQYF.

This chain links TRBV19 with TRBJ2-7; D not certain. Germline assignment: CDR1 LNHDA and CDR2 SQIVND (reference sequence). Trimming took off 3 bases at V and 4 bases at J, with 16 bases between the two ends. The CDR3 covers 15 residues. The CDR3: CASSILIGPRYEQYF. The CDR3 DNA reads TGTGCCAGTAGTATTTTAATCGGGCCGCGATACGAGCAGTACTTC. The whole variable domain, remainder taken from reference TRBV19 and TRBJ2-7, is DGGITQSPKYLFRKEGQNVTLSCEQNLNHDAMYWYRQDPGQGLRLIYYSQIVNDFQKGDIAEGYSVSREKKESFPLTVTSAQKNPTAFYLCASSILIGPRYEQYFGPGTRLTVT.

V usage is TRBV4-1 and J usage is TRBJ1-1; D is unresolved. CDR1 is MGHRA and CDR2 is YSYEKL in the germline V gene. The CDR3 has 16 amino acids. Trimming stripped 0 bases from V and 1 base from J, with 12 bases between. This CDR3 reads CASSQDERWGNTEAFF. The CDR3 DNA sequence: TGCGCCAGCAGCCAAGATGAAAGGTGGGGGAACACTGAAGCTTTCTTT.

The J gene is TRBJ2-3, the V gene TRBV28, with D hard to call. Germline values: CDR1 MDHEN, CDR2 SYDVKM. This CDR3 is built from 14 residues. Trimming pared 3 bases from V and 5 bases from J, leaving 12 bases between. Here the CDR3 reads CASSFGQARDTQYF. In nucleotides, the CDR3 is TGTGCCAGCAGTTTTGGGCAAGCCAGAGATACGCAGTATTTT.

V and J are TRBV4-1 and TRBJ2-1; either TRBD1 or TRBD2 may fit D (5 bases each). The CDR3 totals 15 residues. V lost 1 base, J lost 8 bases, and 15 bases lay in between. Germline loops: CDR1 MGHRA, CDR2 YSYEKL. This chain's CDR3 is CASSQGLALGDEQFF. The CDR3 DNA follows: TGCGCCAGCAGCCAAGGCCTAGCCTTAGGGGATGAGCAGTTCTTC.

The rearrangement uses TRBV30 and TRBJ2-5; TRBD2 might be the D (5 bases). V lost 1 base and J 6 bases, leaving 21 bases between the germline ends. This CDR3 spans 16 amino acids. The germline V gene encodes CDR1 GTSNPN and CDR2 SVGIG (reference sequence). CDR3 protein: CAWSAASGRGVKTQYF. CDR3 bases: TGTGCCTGGAGTGCCGCCTCTGGTCGGGGAGTGAAGACCCAGTACTTC.

The chain combines TRBV18 with TRBJ1-6; D remains ambiguous. The CDR3 totals 14 residues. Trimming shortened V by 6 bases and J by 8 bases, and 14 bases separated the two germline ends. Germline CDR1 KGHSH, CDR2 LQKENI. The CDR3 protein is CASSPSGSDSPLHF. DNA for the CDR3: TGTGCCAGCTCCCCATCAGGCAGCGATTCACCCCTCCACTTT.

The chain combines TRBV2 with TRBJ2-5, with TRBD1 identical over 8 bases. This CDR3 has 16 residues. Germline V gene data show CDR1 as SNHLY and CDR2 as FYNNEI. J was trimmed by 5 bases and V by 3 bases; bases with no gene match: 11. DNA for the CDR3: TGTGCCAGCAGTGAGACAGGGGCAAGACCCCAGGAGACCCAGTACTTC. Amino acids: CASSETGARPQETQYF.

This chain connects TRBV4-1 to TRBJ2-3; D possibly corresponds to TRBD2 (6 bases). The CDR3 has 14 residues. The germline V and J ends were trimmed by 3 bases and 2 bases, with 9 bases remaining between them. Germline V gene data show CDR1 as MGHRA and CDR2 as YSYEKL. The CDR3 is CASSQGDFTDTQYF. CDR3 bases: TGCGCCAGCAGCCAGGGGGACTTCACAGATACGCAGTATTTT.

In DNA form, the CDR3 reads TGTGCCACCAGTGATTCCTGGGACAGGTTGTCCTACAATGAGCAGTTCTTC. Amino acids: CATSDSWDRLSYNEQFF. The chain joins TRBV24-1 to TRBJ2-1; 8 bases line up with TRBD1. After removal of 2 bases from V and 1 base from J, the junction contained 6 bases not matched to a gene. This CDR3 is built from 17 residues. Germline values: CDR1 KGHDR, CDR2 SFDVKD.

The J gene is TRBJ2-5, the V gene TRBV11-2; TRBD2 aligns across 7 bases. The CDR3 covers 14 residues. Germline V gene sequence: CDR1 SGHAT, CDR2 FQNNGV. Losses at the gene ends were 1 base for V and 5 bases for J; bases not matched to a gene: 4. CDR3 loop: CASSLVAGRETQYF. The CDR3 nucleotides read TGTGCCAGCAGCTTAGTGGCCGGGAGGGAGACCCAGTACTTC.

The V and J genes are TRBV2 and TRBJ2-7; weak D call: TRBD1 (5 bases). Germline V lookup: CDR1 SNHLY, CDR2 FYNNEI. This CDR3 is 15 amino acids long. Trimming pared 1 base from V and 2 bases from J, leaving 12 bases between. The CDR3 region is CASSEGRVETYEQYF. The CDR3 coding sequence is TGTGCCAGCAGTGAAGGCAGGGTGGAGACCTACGAGCAGTACTTC. The variable domain in full, completed from reference TRBV2 and TRBJ2-7, reads EPEVTQTPSHQVTQMGQEVILRCVPISNHLYFYWYRQILGQKVEFLVSFYNNEISEKSEIFDDQFSVERPDGSNFTLKIRSTKLEDSAMYFCASSEGRVETYEQYFGPGTRLTVT.

The V and J genes are TRBV5-3 and TRBJ2-1; tentative D call: TRBD2 (6 bases). TRBV5-3 is an ORF, and what it does is uncertain. V was pared by 0 bases and J by 2 bases, with 9 bases between. The CDR3 sequence is 15 residues long. CDR3 DNA sequence: TGTGCCAGAAGCTTGGCGGCGGGAACCTACAATGAGCAGTTCTTC. It encodes CARSLAAGTYNEQFF.

The gene calls are TRBV9 and TRBJ1-4; D is uncertain. Germline V CDR1 and CDR2: SGDLS, YYNGEE. V shed 4 bases and J shed 4 bases, with 14 bases lying between them. This CDR3 comprises 15 residues. The CDR3 protein is CASSIRPAINEKLFF. DNA for the CDR3: TGTGCCAGCAGCATCCGACCCGCCATTAATGAAAAACTGTTTTTT.

The V call is TRBV6-4, the J call TRBJ2-1; perhaps D is TRBD1 or TRBD2 (5 bases each). The CDR3 length is 14 residues. Germline V gene data show CDR1 as MRHNA and CDR2 as SNTAGT. Trimming removed 3 bases at V and 8 bases at J, with 14 bases between. The CDR3 protein is CASSEGTDTDEQFF. For the CDR3, the DNA is TGTGCCAGCAGTGAAGGGACCGACACGGATGAGCAGTTCTTC.

The chain combines TRBV6-5 with TRBJ1-5, with a possible D match to TRBD1 (5 bases). The germline V and J ends were trimmed by 2 bases and 6 bases, with 11 bases remaining between them. This CDR3 spans 14 amino acids. Germline V gene sequence: CDR1 MNHEY, CDR2 SVGAGI. The CDR3 loop is CASSYGGAGQPQHF. The CDR3 DNA follows: TGTGCCAGCAGTTACGGTGGGGCAGGTCAGCCCCAGCATTTT.

V usage is TRBV11-2 and J usage is TRBJ2-7; 8 nucleotides align to TRBD1. The CDR3 is 12 residues long. Germline assignment: CDR1 SGHAT and CDR2 FQNNGV. The ends lost 5 bases at V and 10 bases at J; junction bases unmatched: 7. The CDR3 nucleotides are TGTGCCAGCAGCCACTCAGGGGGCGAACAGTACTTC. Translation gives CASSHSGGEQYF.

Points on this clone: At one of its ends the junction is not consistent with the germline gene, which may arise from a read error. The chain carries TRBV7-7 and TRBJ2-5, with D maybe TRBD1 (6 bases). The CDR3 extends over 17 amino acids. Germline V gives CDR1 SSHAT, CDR2 FNYEAQ (reference sequence). For the CDR3, the DNA is TGTGCTAGCAGCTTAAATCCGCAGGGGCCATCTACAGCGCCCCAGTACTTC. Residues: CASSLNPQGPSTAPQYF.

This clone was found many times. The chain employs TRBV5-1 and TRBJ1-2, with D perhaps matching TRBD1 (6 bases). The CDR3 is made up of 16 amino acids. V lost 4 bases to trimming and J lost 3 bases, with 19 bases between them. Germline V gene lookup returns CDR1 SGHRS and CDR2 YFSETQ. As DNA, the CDR3 is TGCGCCAGCAGCCAGAACGGCGGGGGGGCAGACTATGGCTACACCTTC. This translates into CASSQNGGGADYGYTF.

This clone was recorded once. The chain combines TRBV2 with TRBJ1-4, with D tentatively TRBD1 (5 bases). This CDR3 contains 14 residues. V lost 6 bases to trimming and J lost 11 bases, with 19 bases between them. The V gene's germline CDR1 is SNHLY and CDR2 FYNNEI. The CDR3 coding sequence is TGTGCCAGCAGGCTGACAGACGGCCTCCCGAAACTGTTTTTT. Encoded protein: CASRLTDGLPKLFF. Using reference TRBV2 and TRBJ1-4 for the parts outside the CDR3, the full variable domain is EPEVTQTPSHQVTQMGQEVILRCVPISNHLYFYWYRQILGQKVEFLVSFYNNEISEKSEIFDDQFSVERPDGSNFTLKIRSTKLEDSAMYFCASRLTDGLPKLFFGSGTQLSVL.